What follows describes a single TCR beta chain. Its cognate antigen is unknown. Terminally differentiated effector memory CD45RA+ cells were excluded by CCR7 positive selection of CD45RO-negative cells. The record originates from a study of shared clonotypes between healthy human individuals. Trimming stripped 4 bases from V and 5 bases from J, with 8 bases between. The CDR3 has 12 residues. In germline, CDR1 is MNHEY, CDR2 SMNVEV (reference sequence). Study-wide results and caveats: Clonotypes which were not shared had lower generation probabilities than clonotypes that all four donors shared.

The sorted-subset replicate PCRs were given around 0.2 ug DNA, which is some 29,000 T cell genomes. Profiling relied on immunoSEQ multiplex PCR, and the TCRdb table lists in-frame clones only, not all of them. The sample consists of roughly 650,000 clones, around 96% of them appearing once. This clonotype was sampled from a woman aged 30 to 39 in good health. The sample comprised naive CD8+ T cells sorted from blood. This chain uses TRBV27 with TRBJ2-5; D is possibly TRBD1 (5 bases). The CDR3 is CASSSWGETQYF. As DNA, the CDR3 is TGTGCCAGCAGTTCCTGGGGCGAGACCCAGTACTTC.